These 26 T cell receptor delta chains came from one sample sequenced in a study of gamma delta lymphoproliferative disorders and STAT genes. TCRdb reanalysed the multiplex PCR reads with CATT. The repertoire holds about 3,300 delta-chain clones, with roughly 1.2% as singletons. The receptor sequences were amplified from genomic DNA of peripheral blood mononuclear cells. Sequenced: blood. These receptor sequences come from a human donor in good health.

Remarks on this clone: A much larger clone lies one base from this, so it may be a read error. The sample holds other DNA sequences that translate to the same CDR3. The chain combines TRAV29/DV5 with TRDJ1; possible D gene TRDD3, 6 bases. Germline V gene data show CDR1 as NSMFDY and CDR2 as ISSIKDK. The CDR3 is 25 residues long. CDR3 protein: CSVLLCSHQGMLNPFSPNPFDKLIF. CDR3 bases: TGCAGTGTACTTCTATGCAGCCACCAGGGGATGTTAAACCCCTTTTCACCAAACCCCTTCGATAAACTCATCTTT.

Comment on this clone: TCRdb's protein for this DNA is that of a much larger clone and differs from the translation at residue 10, likely a read error; the protein shown is the DNA translation. Other DNA sequences within the sample encode an identical CDR3. The chain is built from TRDV2 and TRDJ2; 11 nucleotides match TRDD3. V was pared by 4 bases and J by 6 bases, with 9 bases of the junction left unmatched. CDR3 length equals 16 residues. Per the germline V gene, CDR1 is GEAIGNYY and CDR2 is EKD. The CDR3 nucleotides read TGTGCCTGTGATCCACTGGGGGATATCATGGCAGCACAACTCTTCTTT. Amino acids: CACDPLGDIMAAQLFF.

V usage is TRDV2 and J usage is TRDJ1, with 9 bases matching TRDD3. The V gene's germline CDR1 is GEAIGNYY and CDR2 EKD. Trimming cost V 3 bases and J 0 bases; bases outside gene matches: 19. The CDR3 loop spans 20 amino acids. The CDR3 sequence: CACDALSTGGQGGYTDKLIF. Here the CDR3 DNA reads TGTGCCTGTGACGCCCTTAGTACTGGGGGACAAGGAGGGTACACCGATAAACTCATCTTT.

This clone was seen a handful of times. TCRdb assigns this DNA the protein of a much larger clone, which departs from its translation at residue 5; this likely reflects a read error, and the protein shown comes from translating the DNA. The gene calls are TRDV2 and TRDJ3; TRDD3 aligns across 9 bases. The V segment lost 1 base and the J segment 0 bases; nucleotides outside the gene matches: 9. CDR3 length equals 20 residues. Germline CDR1 GEAIGNYY, CDR2 EKD. CDR3 DNA sequence: TGTGCCTGTGACACTGTACTGGGGGAAGCCTACTCCTGGGACACCCGACAGATGTTTTTC. Residues: CACDTVLGEAYSWDTRQMFF.

In its sample, this clone was seen a few times. Since a far larger clone is one base different, this is likely a read error. At the DNA level, this CDR3 is encoded by other sequences in the same sample as well. J is TRDJ1 and V is TRDV1, with TRDD3 identical over 9 bases. Germline loops: CDR1 TSWWSYY, CDR2 QGS. The junction had 10 bases not matched to a gene; V was cut back by 1 base and J by 1 base. The CDR3 spans 18 residues. In DNA, the CDR3 is TGTGCTCTTGGGGAACCATTATCTACTGGGGGACCCACCGATAAACTCATCTTT. As protein: CALGEPLSTGGPTDKLIF.

In the case of this clone: A read error is likely here: a far larger clone is one base away. The same CDR3 is also encoded by other DNA sequences in this sample. This chain joins TRDV2 and TRDJ1; 9 bases are shared with TRDD3. This CDR3 has 25 residues. J gave up 3 bases and V 0 bases, and 34 bases lay outside the gene matches. Per germline, CDR1 GEAIGNYY and CDR2 EKD. The DNA of the CDR3 is TGTGCCTGTGACACCGTATCTACCCTTCCTTGGGTACTGGGGGACACAGTTGCTACTCCCGATAAACTCATCTTT. Translating it yields CACDTVSTLPWVLGDTVATPDKLIF.

Ten or more counts support this clone. A far more abundant clone sits one base away, making this likely a read error. The sample holds other DNA sequences that translate to the same CDR3. The chain employs TRDV2 and TRDJ1; TRDD3 might be the D (5 bases). Between the trimmed V and J ends, which lost 7 bases and 0 bases, there was a span of 23 bases. Germline CDR1 is GEAIGNYY and CDR2 is EKD. The CDR3 runs to 17 residues. The CDR3 loop reads CACDGMTLLGNTDKLIF. The DNA for the CDR3 is TGTGCCTGCGACGGTATGACGCTGCTGGGTAACACCGATAAACTCATCTTT.

With regard to this clone: With a far larger clone one base away, a read error is the likely cause. This sample also contains other DNA sequences that code for the same CDR3. The J gene is TRDJ1, the V gene TRAV29/DV5; 9 bases align to TRDD3. Germline V gene sequence: CDR1 NSMFDY, CDR2 ISSIKDK. CDR3 size: 20 residues. DNA for the CDR3: TGTGCAGCAAGCTCCGGCCTTCCTTTTTACTGGGGGACCTACACCGACAAACTCATCTTT. It encodes CAASSGLPFYWGTYTDKLIF.

In its sample, this clone was seen a few times. One base separates it from a far larger clone, so it is likely a read error. The chain recombines TRDV2 with TRDJ1; D might be TRDD3 (8 bases). Germline values: CDR1 GEAIGNYY, CDR2 EKD. The ends were cut back, 0 bases at V and 3 bases at J, with 43 bases in the middle. The CDR3 has 25 residues. The CDR3 loop reads CACDTVSTLPWVLGGTVATPDKLIF. CDR3 coding DNA: TGTGCCTGTGACACCGTATCTACCCTTCCTTGGGTACTGGGGGGTACAGTTGCTACTCCCGATAAACTCATCTTT.

This clone was seen only a few times. A single base is all that separates this from a far larger clone, so a read error is likely. In the same sample, other DNA sequences code for this CDR3. The rearrangement links TRDV2 to TRDJ3; 13 bases match TRDD3. Germline-derived CDR1 and CDR2 are GEAIGNYY and EKD. The CDR3 runs to 22 residues. J lost 1 base, V lost 1 base, and 12 bases had no gene match. CDR3 DNA: TGTGCCTGTGACACTTTACTGGGGGATACGCGAGGGACTTCCTGGGACACCCGACAGATGTTTTTC. Translating gives CACDTLLGDTRGTSWDTRQMFF.

This chain connects TRDV2 to TRDJ1; 12 bases are a match to TRDD3. The junction had 4 bases not matched to a gene; V was cut back by 2 bases and J by 7 bases. This CDR3 is built from 14 residues. Germline loops: CDR1 GEAIGNYY, CDR2 EKD. This CDR3 reads CACDKLGDTLKLIF. CDR3 sequence (DNA): TGTGCCTGTGACAAACTGGGGGATACCCTTAAACTCATCTTT.

Only a few counts were recorded for this clone. TCRdb lists the protein of a much larger clone for this DNA, which differs at residue 12, so this is likely a read error; the protein given here is translated from the DNA itself. The chain links TRDV2 to TRDJ1; D may be TRDD3 (5 bases). The CDR3 totals 14 residues. CDR1 GEAIGNYY and CDR2 EKD come from the germline V gene. The CDR3 DNA reads TGTGCCTGTGACGCAATTATGGGGACCGATAAACCCATCTTT. Its protein is CACDAIMGTDKPIF.

This clone was picked up a small number of times. The rearrangement links TRDV2 to TRDJ3, with 11 bases identical to TRDD3. The CDR3 sequence is 19 residues long. The V gene's germline CDR1 is GEAIGNYY and CDR2 EKD. V lost 1 base and J lost 3; bases outside the gene matches: 7. CDR3: CACDTLGTGGYWDTRQMFF. The CDR3 nucleotides are TGTGCCTGTGACACTCTAGGTACTGGGGGATACTGGGACACCCGACAGATGTTTTTC.

Of note for this clone: This probably arose from a read error, given a far larger clone one base away. Distinct nucleotide sequences in the sample also encode this CDR3. The chain joins TRDV2 to TRDJ1; TRDD3 aligns across 13 bases. The CDR3 contains 17 residues. Germline lookup yields CDR1 GEAIGNYY and CDR2 EKD. The chain's CDR3 is CACDLLGDTSYTDKLIF. CDR3 in DNA: TGTGCCTGTGACCTACTGGGGGATACGTCGTACACCGACAAACTCATCTTT.

A word on this clone: This is likely an artifact of a read error, given a far larger clone one base away. This sample includes further DNA sequences coding for the same CDR3. This sequence joins TRDV2 and TRDJ1; TRDD3 matches at 12 bases. The germline CDR1 and CDR2 sequences are GEAIGNYY and EKD. With 4 bases clipped from V and 6 bases from J, the junction kept 11 bases outside the gene matches. The CDR3 sequence is 16 residues long. CDR3 amino acids: CACDTVGTGGYNKLIF. CDR3 sequence (DNA): TGTGCCTGTGATACCGTAGGTACTGGGGGATACAATAAACTCATCTTT.

This clone was counted at least ten times. This sequence is one base from a far larger clone and is likely a read error. The chain carries TRDV2 and TRDJ1, with 11 bases that match TRDD3. CDR3 length: 16 residues. Germline-derived CDR1 and CDR2 are GEAIGNYY and EKD. In DNA form, the CDR3 reads TGTGCCTGTGACCTACTGGGGGATAAGGATGCCGATAAACCCATCTTT. This gives the protein CACDLLGDKDADKPIF.

This clone was seen more than once but under ten times. This DNA's translation differs at residue 4 from TCRdb's protein, which comes from a much larger clone; a read error is likely, and the protein shown is translated from the DNA. V is TRDV2 and J is TRDJ1, with 8 bases that match TRDD3. This CDR3 contains 16 residues. Per germline, CDR1 GEAIGNYY and CDR2 EKD. The J segment lost 1 base and the V segment lost 5 bases, leaving 11 bases of the junction unmatched. CDR3 in DNA: TGTGCCTGTGGCAGCGTTGGGGGATCTTTCACCGATAAACTCATCTTT. The encoded protein is CACGSVGGSFTDKLIF.

In the case of this clone: Translating this DNA gives a protein that differs at residue 13 from the TCRdb one, which belongs to a much larger clone; a read error is likely, and the protein shown is this translation. V and J are TRDV2 and TRDJ1; D is unresolved. CDR1 GEAIGNYY and CDR2 EKD come from the germline V gene. The CDR3 is made up of 15 amino acids. Written as DNA, the CDR3 is TGTGCCTGTGACCCGTTACTGCATAACACCGATAAACACATCTTT. This translates into CACDPLLHNTDKHIF.

About this clone: TCRdb's protein, taken from a much larger clone, differs from this DNA's translation at residue 4, likely owing to a read error; the protein displayed comes from the DNA. The chain couples TRDV2 to TRDJ3; the match to TRDD3 covers 11 bases. Trimming cost V 5 bases and J 0 bases; bases outside gene matches: 5. Germline CDR1 and CDR2: GEAIGNYY and EKD. The CDR3 runs to 18 residues. The CDR3 sequence is CACGVLGDSSWDTRQMFF. For the CDR3, the DNA is TGTGCCTGTGGCGTACTGGGGGATAGCTCCTGGGACACCCGACAGATGTTTTTC.

Points on this clone: A far larger clone is off by one base, so a read error is likely. The V call is TRDV2, the J call TRDJ1, with D possibly matching TRDD3 (5 bases). CDR1 and CDR2 from the germline V gene are GEAIGNYY and EKD. The CDR3 is 14 amino acids. V shed 3 bases and J shed 0 bases, with 10 bases lying between them. The CDR3 loop reads CACDVPGDTDKLIF. For the CDR3, the DNA is TGTGCCTGTGACGTACCGGGGGACACCGATAAACTCATCTTT.

Remarks on this clone: A far larger clone is just one base off, so this is likely a read error. Other DNA sequences of this sample code for an identical CDR3. J is TRDJ3 and V is TRDV2, with 11 bases aligning to TRDD3. The CDR3 sequence is 18 residues long. The germline gives CDR1 GEAIGNYY, CDR2 EKD. The V and J ends lost 7 bases and 0 bases, in that order; junction bases with no gene match: 7. Written as DNA, the CDR3 is TGTGCCTGCGACGTACTGGGGGATAGCTCCTGGGACACCCGACAGATGTTTTTC. Translating gives CACDVLGDSSWDTRQMFF.

V gene TRDV2 combines with J gene TRDJ1; TRDD3 agrees at 11 bases. The J segment lost 0 bases and the V segment lost 3 bases, leaving 11 bases of the junction unmatched. This CDR3 comprises 18 residues. Germline V gene lookup returns CDR1 GEAIGNYY and CDR2 EKD. In DNA form, the CDR3 reads TGTGCCTGTGACGCTTTACTGGGGGATATACATAACACCGATAAACTCATCTTT. Translation gives CACDALLGDIHNTDKLIF.

The table lists this clone with a few counts. The chain carries TRDV2 and TRDJ1; 13 bases line up with TRDD3. V shed 0 bases and J 4 bases; nucleotides not matched to a gene: 25. The CDR3 runs 23 residues. Germline V gene sequence: CDR1 GEAIGNYY, CDR2 EKD. CDR3 loop: CACDTVSTLPWVLGDTRRDKLIF. The CDR3 DNA reads TGTGCCTGTGACACCGTATCTACCCTTCCTTGGGTACTGGGGGATACGCGCCGCGATAAACTCATCTTT.

Regarding this clone: A far bigger clonotype differs at one base, so this is likely a read error. Other nucleotide sequences from this sample produce the same CDR3. The genes are TRDV2 and TRDJ1; TRDD3 matches 11 bases. The germline gives CDR1 GEAIGNYY, CDR2 EKD. The length of the CDR3 is 16 residues. The V gene end was trimmed by 3 bases and the J gene end by 3 bases; junction bases not matched to a gene: 8. The CDR3 DNA follows: TGTGCCTGTGACTTACTGGGGGATAAGGATGCCGATAAACTCATCTTT. Its translation: CACDLLGDKDADKLIF.

This clone was counted only a few times. The rearrangement links TRDV2 to TRDJ1, with 11 bases fitting TRDD3. Per germline, CDR1 GEAIGNYY and CDR2 EKD. Unmatched junction bases numbered 8, after V lost 5 bases and J lost 7 bases. The CDR3 sequence is 14 residues long. CDR3 residues: CACVALGDTLKLIF. DNA for the CDR3: TGTGCCTGTGTTGCTCTGGGGGATACCCTTAAACTCATCTTT.

This clone was seen more than once but under ten times. TCRdb's protein, taken from a much larger clone, differs from this DNA's translation at residue 11, likely owing to a read error; the protein displayed comes from the DNA. The chain employs TRDV2 and TRDJ1; 7 positions match TRDD3. The length of the CDR3 is 17 residues. Looked up from germline, CDR1 is GEAIGNYY and CDR2 is EKD. J gave up 0 bases and V 0 bases, and 9 bases lay outside the gene matches. The CDR3 reads CACDTVGDKSHTDKLIF. The CDR3 region has the DNA TGTGCCTGTGACACCGTTGGGGATAAGTCACACACCGATAAACTCATCTTT.